This T cell receptor beta chain was obtained from a study of beta chain features in type 1 diabetes. The study, taken as a whole, reports: TCRB CDR3s were moderately but significantly shorter in Type 1 diabetes patients in all four CD4+ subsets.

Germline V gene sequence: CDR1 MNHNS, CDR2 SASEGT. The CDR3 length is 14 residues. Note on this clone: The antigen is unknown.

Reverse transcribing all isolated RNA meant expressed TCRB transcripts were sequenced. Clones were read by immunoSEQ multiplex PCR, and TCRdb kept only the in-frame ones, dropping some. The repertoire includes some 350,000 clones, 9.6% of them detected once, and around 0.66% sits in the top ten. Cells sorted by CD45RO/CCR7/CD25/CD127/CD95/CD27 comprised CD4+ naive, central memory, regulatory and stem cell-like memory cells. This receptor was taken from a man aged 25-45 years with type 1 diabetes. The gene calls are TRBV6-1 and TRBJ2-7; a possible D gene is TRBD1 (6 bases). The last part of the DNA fits TRBJ2-5 better; the J call may be wrong. Source material: central memory CD4+ T cells from blood. For the CDR3, the DNA is TGTGCCAGCAGTCCACCAGGGGTTCGAGAGACCCAGTACTTC. This translates into CASSPPGVRETQYF.